This TCR beta chain was captured in a study of cytomegalovirus exposure and HLA in healthy donors. About the research overall: In a later analysis, the roughly 130 validation repertoires were reported to have used the same platform as the roughly 700 first-cohort repertoires. The study's findings and limits: As confirmed in vitro, a few CMV-associated chains were specific for CMV antigens.

The CDR3 runs to 13 residues. The germline V gene has CDR1 SSHAT and CDR2 FNYEAQ (reference sequence). About this clone: The antigen is not known. An end of the junction does not agree with germline; a read error may underlie this.

The assay was immunoSEQ multiplex PCR, and TCRdb's table has in-frame clones only and misses some. The sample holds about 160,000 clones, just under 85% seen once. This sequence originates from a man aged 25 to 45 in good health and CMV-seropositive. The sequenced material came from PBMCs. The chain uses TRBV7-7 and TRBJ2-5, with D maybe TRBD2 (6 bases). CDR3 nucleotide sequence: TGTGCTAGCAGCTCGACTAGTTCAGAGACCCAGTACTTC. It specifies CASSSTSSETQYF.